The sequence of this TCR beta chain was determined in a study of cytomegalovirus exposure and HLA in healthy donors. Study-wide context: Early on, a data release was issued that held some 85 million unique TCRs from HLA-typed donors.

Notes on this clone: Its cognate antigen is unknown.

V was shortened by 2 bases and J by 0 bases, with 10 bases between the two germline ends. The CDR3 totals 15 residues. CDR1 is SGHTA, CDR2 FQGTGA, per germline. PCR was performed using 60 Vbeta and 13 Jbeta primers. This table comes from immunoSEQ multiplex PCR, and its TCRdb copy is limited to in-frame clones, with some not included. The sample records approximately 140,000 clones, around 80% being singletons. Findings and caveats of the study: Follow-up analysis later connected one missense variant in DCLRE1C with trimming of TCR beta V- and J-genes. Immune exposure was documented only through CMV serostatus.

The chain recombines TRBV7-3 with TRBJ1-1; no clear D gene. The material sequenced was PBMCs. This receptor was identified in a man aged 40-49 years in good health and CMV-seronegative. CDR3 region: CASSLDGGLNTEAFF. CDR3 DNA sequence: TGTGCCAGCAGCTTAGACGGAGGATTGAACACTGAAGCTTTCTTT.